Listed below are T cell receptor beta chains from one sample, sequenced in a study of early T cells in non-severe SARS-CoV-2 infection. TCRdb re-analysed the 5' RACE reads in MiXCR, keeping a single row per CDR3 protein. This sample yields about 36,000 distinct CDR3 sequences, of which under 8% are seen a single time; under 30% belongs to the top ten. Material: whole blood, obtained at baseline. These receptors were taken from an adult who was a healthcare worker with PCR-confirmed SARS-CoV-2 infection or an uninfected control (not recorded which). The CDR3 runs from the conserved cysteine through the conserved F or W. The D gene is left open where the match is weak. Clone size is shown for a subset of rows, as once, few, many or a class of expanded clone.

v_gene,d_gene,abundance,j_gene,CDR3nt,CDR3aa
TRBV6-5,TRBD2,many,TRBJ2-4,TGTGCCAGCAGTAGAGCGGGGGGGCCTAAAAACATTCAGTACTTC,CASSRAGGPKNIQYF
TRBV30,TRBD1,-,TRBJ2-1,TGTGCCTGTACCGGGACAGGGAAGACCTCTGGCGACAATGAGCAGTTCTTC,CACTGTGKTSGDNEQFF
TRBV12-3/TRBV12-4,-,few,TRBJ1-6,TGTGCCAGCAGTTTGTTGAGGGGAGCCAATTCACCCCTCCACTTT,CASSLLRGANSPLHF
TRBV20-1,-,-,TRBJ1-5,TGCAGTGCTAGTATCTCTAGGACTCAGCCCCAGCATTTT,CSASISRTQPQHF
TRBV5-1,-,-,TRBJ2-3,TGCGCCAGCAGGGTTAGCGACAACCAGTATTTT,CASRVSDNQYF
TRBV5-6,-,many,TRBJ2-1,TGTGCCAGCAGCTTGTCTGGGAGCGATTACAATGAGCAGTTCTTC,CASSLSGSDYNEQFF
TRBV7-2,TRBD1,many,TRBJ1-1,TGTGCCAGCAGCTCCCTACCGGGACAGGGGAAGACTGAAGCTTTCTTT,CASSSLPGQGKTEAFF
TRBV29-1,-,many,TRBJ1-1,TGCAGCGTTGATAGGCCGGAGAACACTGAAGCTTTCTTT,CSVDRPENTEAFF
TRBV3-2,-,few,TRBJ2-5,TGTGCCAGCAACAAAAATTGGGGACCGAGGGGGACCCAGTACTTC,CASNKNWGPRGTQYF
TRBV7-9,TRBD2,-,TRBJ2-5,TGTGCCAGCAGCTTAGGAGTCGCGGGGGAACAAGAGACCCAGTACTTC,CASSLGVAGEQETQYF
TRBV3-1,-,-,TRBJ2-7,TGTGCCAGCAGCCAAGGACTATACCGGCCTCGCCATTCCTACGAGCAGTACTTC,CASSQGLYRPRHSYEQYF
TRBV5-1,-,-,TRBJ2-2,TGCGCCAGCAGCTACCAGGGATCCGGGGAGCTGTTTTTT,CASSYQGSGELFF